What follows are 10 T cell receptor beta chains derived from one specimen sequenced in a study of graft-versus-host responses after intestinal transplantation. This table comes from immunoSEQ multiplex PCR, and its TCRdb copy is limited to in-frame clones, with some not included. The data contain around 38,000 clones, around four fifths of them singletons. Source: PBMCs, taken about 990 days after transplant. These receptors were taken from a human patient who received an intestinal transplant, so some T cells may come from the graft donor.

The genes are TRBV13 and TRBJ2-2; D possibly corresponds to TRBD2 (5 bases). The CDR3 consists of 14 residues. Germline V CDR1 and CDR2: PRHDT, FYEKMQ (reference sequence). Trimming took off 3 bases at V and 4 bases at J, with 9 bases between the two ends. The CDR3 nucleotides are TGTGCCAGCAGCTTCGGACTGTCCACCGGGGAGCTGTTTTTT. Translating it yields CASSFGLSTGELFF.

V gene TRBV5-1 combines with J gene TRBJ2-7; no firm D call. The V end lost 3 bases, the J end lost 0 bases, and 13 bases lay between the germline ends. The germline gives CDR1 SGHRS, CDR2 YFSETQ. The CDR3 has 15 residues. The CDR3 loop is CASSYMDPSSYEQYF. CDR3 sequence (DNA): TGCGCCAGCAGCTACATGGACCCAAGCTCCTACGAGCAGTACTTC.

Turning to this clone: The sample has other DNA sequences that encode this CDR3 too. The chain joins TRBV11-2 to TRBJ2-5; D is unresolved. TRBJ2-7 explains the end of the DNA better; the J call may be wrong. The CDR3 length is 15 residues. Germline loops: CDR1 SGHAT, CDR2 FQNNGV. The CDR3 here is CASSSRMESSYEQYF. The CDR3 nucleotides are TGTGCCAGCAGCTCCCGTATGGAGAGCTCCTACGAGCAGTACTTC.

This rearrangement joins TRBV2 to TRBJ1-2; tentative D call: TRBD1 (6 bases). CDR1 and CDR2 from the germline V gene are SNHLY and FYNNEI. V shed 6 bases and J shed 8 bases, with 22 bases lying between them. This CDR3 spans 15 amino acids. CDR3 DNA: TGTGCCAGCAGCCCCGCCCCGGCAGGGGCGCAAGGCTACACCTTC. Protein: CASSPAPAGAQGYTF.

The rearrangement uses TRBV11-1 and TRBJ2-1; D is perhaps TRBD2 (6 bases). V lost 2 bases and J lost 6, with 14 bases in between. The CDR3 is made up of 15 amino acids. Germline V CDR1 and CDR2: SGHAT, FQDESV (reference sequence). Here the CDR3 DNA reads TGTGCCAGCAGCTTATCCCCGCGGGATCGCAATGAGCAGTTCTTC. Translated: CASSLSPRDRNEQFF.

This chain uses TRBV10-2 with TRBJ2-5; D is tentatively TRBD1 or TRBD2 (6 bases each). Gene TRBJ2-7 matches the end of the DNA better, so the J call may be wrong. CDR1 is WSHSY, CDR2 SAAADI, per germline. The CDR3 is 17 amino acids. CDR3 DNA sequence: TGCGCCAGCACTGCCGGGGGCGGGGCCTACAACTCCTACGAGCAGTACTTC. It yields the protein CASTAGGGAYNSYEQYF.

This clone was seen a few times. The chain is built from TRBV7-9 and TRBJ1-2; D is uncertain. Trimming took 6 bases from V and 8 from J, leaving 10 bases between them. CDR1 and CDR2 from the germline V gene are SEHNR and FQNEAQ (reference sequence). This CDR3 is 11 amino acids long. As DNA, the CDR3 is TGTGCCAGCAGTCGGACTGGAGGCTACACCTTC. Protein: CASSRTGGYTF.

This chain uses TRBV27 with TRBJ1-2; perhaps TRBD1 as D (6 bases). Between the trimmed V and J ends, which lost 5 bases and 6 bases, there was a span of 13 bases. Germline CDR1 MNHEY, CDR2 SMNVEV (reference sequence). The CDR3 spans 13 residues. The CDR3 loop is CASSMTGRNGYTF. CDR3 DNA sequence: TGTGCCAGCAGTATGACAGGAAGGAATGGCTACACCTTC.

The chain links TRBV5-8 to TRBJ2-1, with D possibly matching TRBD2 (6 bases). The V end lost 3 bases, the J end lost 9 bases, and 13 bases lay between the germline ends. Germline assignment: CDR1 SGHTS and CDR2 YDEGEE. This CDR3 spans 13 amino acids. CDR3 protein: CASSWREIGEQFF. The CDR3 DNA is TGTGCCAGCAGCTGGAGGGAGATCGGTGAGCAGTTCTTC.

The rearrangement links TRBV5-4 to TRBJ1-1; the D is unclear. The CDR3 sequence is 12 residues long. CDR1 and CDR2 (germline): SGHNT, YYREEE (reference sequence). V lost 3 bases and J 5 bases, leaving 8 bases between the germline ends. The CDR3 DNA reads as TGTGCCAGCAGCTCCCAGGTTACTGAAGCTTTCTTT. It yields the protein CASSSQVTEAFF.